These 7 T cell receptor beta chains originate from one sample sequenced in a study of T cell responses to AZD1222 COVID-19 vaccine (dated by TCRdb to 2020 to 2022). Library construction relied on the immunoSEQ multiplex PCR assay. TCRdb re-hosts the immuneACCESS table, in-frame sequences only. Its copies lack some clones; in the studies checked, an unresolved V gene accounts for under half of them, and the cause for the rest is not known. The sample has around 160,000 clones on record, 75% to 95% of them singletons. 2.8% of the sample comes from the top ten. Taken with the paper, the label for time point translates to: baseline before first vaccination. In the paper's terms, the treatment or condition label means: meningococcal conjugate vaccine given as trial control. The source material was peripheral blood, sampled on day 0 of MenACWY control vaccination. All receptors derive from an adult in good health.

This clone was observed a few times. The chain carries TRBV18 and TRBJ1-6; D is unclear. Germline V gene lookup returns CDR1 KGHSH and CDR2 LQKENI. There are 13 residues in the CDR3. Trimming stripped 3 bases from V and 9 bases from J, with 9 bases between. CDR3 residues: CASSPRAISPLHF. As DNA, the CDR3 is TGTGCCAGCTCACCCCGAGCGATTTCACCCCTCCACTTT.

The chain links TRBV9 to TRBJ2-1, with 9 nucleotides matching TRBD2. CDR3 length equals 17 residues. Trimming at V came to 6 bases and at J to 3 bases, leaving 13 bases not matched to a gene. The V gene's germline CDR1 is SGDLS and CDR2 YYNGEE. The CDR3 region has the DNA TGTGCCAGCACCAAGGGGGGTAGCGGGAGAAACTACAATGAGCAGTTCTTC. Its translation: CASTKGGSGRNYNEQFF.

The chain has TRBV19 and TRBJ2-2, with D tentatively TRBD2 (5 bases). The germline V gene encodes CDR1 LNHDA and CDR2 SQIVND (reference sequence). The CDR3 sequence is 10 residues long. Trimming removed 8 bases from V and 13 bases from J, with 11 bases in between. In nucleotides, the CDR3 is TGTGCCAGTGCAATGCGGGTGCTGTTTTTT. As protein: CASAMRVLFF.

The chain combines TRBV27 with TRBJ1-2; D is possibly TRBD1 (5 bases). CDR3 length: 17 amino acids. Looked up from germline, CDR1 is MNHEY and CDR2 is SMNVEV (reference sequence). V lost 2 bases and J lost 4, with 20 bases in between. The CDR3 sequence: CASSLRGHDGPGYGYTF. DNA of the CDR3: TGTGCCAGCAGTTTAAGAGGACACGACGGGCCTGGCTATGGCTACACCTTC.

The rearrangement links TRBV7-9 to TRBJ2-5; D unclear. The CDR3 length is 13 residues. The germline CDR1 and CDR2 sequences are SEHNR and FQNEAQ (reference sequence). The V gene lost 2 bases and the J gene lost 5 bases, with 9 bases spanning the gap. The CDR3 DNA sequence: TGTGCCAGCAGCTTACTGGGGTGGGAGACCCAGTACTTC. Its translation: CASSLLGWETQYF.

This rearrangement joins TRBV6-5 to TRBJ2-5; D unclear. V was cut by 3 bases and J by 3 bases, with 8 bases left in between. The CDR3 is 13 amino acids. Germline V lookup: CDR1 MNHEY, CDR2 SVGAGI. CDR3 in amino acids: CASSYGEKETQYF. The DNA for the CDR3 is TGTGCCAGCAGTTATGGTGAAAAAGAGACCCAGTACTTC.

This chain joins TRBV28 and TRBJ2-7; D is unclear. The CDR3 loop spans 15 amino acids. Germline CDR1 and CDR2: MDHEN and SYDVKM. Trimming stripped 2 bases from V and 5 bases from J, with 16 bases between. Here the CDR3 reads CASSLLPQESNEQYF. CDR3 DNA: TGTGCCAGCAGTTTACTCCCCCAGGAGTCAAACGAGCAGTACTTC.